This TCR beta chain is from a study of shared T cell receptors in the human thymus. Measured with immunoSEQ multiplex PCR; TCRdb has only the in-frame clones, and not every one. The table has more than 550,000 clones, approximately 85% seen once; the top ten hold 0.0095% to 0.011%. The CDR3 runs 16 residues. Germline V lookup: CDR1 MNHEY, CDR2 SMNVEV (reference sequence). J gave up 4 bases and V 2 bases, and 6 bases lay outside the gene matches. These data were likewise used in another study, on human thymus T cells. As that study records: Corrective heart surgery yielded the resections from which the thymus tissue came. What appeared biased in thymic and blood repertoires was the usage of V and J genes. Related reports documented highly overlapping thymic repertoires among unrelated individuals.

The rearrangement joins TRBV27 to TRBJ2-5, with TRBD2 identical over 11 bases. The receptor's source is a girl less than two years old with a congenital heart defect. Sequencing was done on a sample of thymocytes. DNA of the CDR3: TGTGCCAGCAGTTTACTGGTAGCGGGGGGGCCAGAGACCCAGTACTTC. This translates into CASSLLVAGGPETQYF.